This TCR beta chain comes out of a study of blood T cell repertoires in COVID-19. Study-level information: Acute and convalescent COVID-19 samples came from the United States, Italy and Spain. PBMCs, B-cell-depleted T cells, or T cells were the source of the cDNA or gDNA that made up the material.

V lost 5 bases, J lost 4 bases, and 11 bases lay in between. The germline gives CDR1 SEHNR, CDR2 FQNEAQ (reference sequence). CDR3 length: 13 residues. Details on this clone: Other DNA sequences in the same sample also yield this CDR3.

In the original workflow: Amplification of reference gene primers was used by the study to estimate nucleated cell counts. Measured with immunoSEQ multiplex PCR; TCRdb has only the in-frame clones, and not every one. From that table come the V and J calls and clone size; the DNA was used to work out D and trimming. The sample carries 120,000 or so clones, 80% recorded once. This clonotype was obtained from a human donor in a cohort sampled during active COVID-19. Input material: peripheral blood. The chain carries TRBV7-9 and TRBJ2-5, with D possibly being TRBD1 (6 bases). CDR3 in amino acids: CASSRQGRETQYF. CDR3 nucleotides: TGTGCCAGCAGCCGGCAGGGGAGAGAGACCCAGTACTTC.